The 19 T cell receptor beta chains below were found in one sample sequenced in a study of blood T cell repertoires in COVID-19. TCRdb's table, derived via immunoSEQ multiplex PCR, lists solely in-frame clones and lacks some. Of some 250,000 clones in the sample, approximately 82% were seen once. Sequences were obtained from peripheral blood. Receptor source: a woman between 18 and 29 years old with acute or convalescent COVID-19.

This clone has a single count. The J gene is TRBJ2-5, the V gene TRBV11-2; D ambiguous. CDR3 length equals 11 residues. V was pared by 2 bases and J by 5 bases, with 3 bases between. The V gene's germline CDR1 is SGHAT and CDR2 FQNNGV. The CDR3 region is CASSLRETQYF. In nucleotides, the CDR3 is TGTGCCAGCAGCTTACGGGAGACCCAGTACTTC.

The rearrangement joins TRBV30 to TRBJ1-3, with D perhaps matching TRBD1 (6 bases). This CDR3 contains 16 residues. V shed 1 base and J shed 2 bases, with 15 bases lying between them. The germline V gene encodes CDR1 GTSNPN and CDR2 SVGIG (reference sequence). CDR3 in DNA: TGTGCCTGGAGTGCCTACCCCGGGACAACTGGAAACACCATATATTTT. This encodes CAWSAYPGTTGNTIYF.

This chain connects TRBV7-3 to TRBJ1-2, with 9 positions matching TRBD1. V lost 9 bases, J lost 5 bases, and 13 bases stayed unmatched. This CDR3 is built from 15 residues. Germline lookup yields CDR1 SGHTA and CDR2 FQGTGA. The CDR3 region has the DNA TGTGCCAGAAAGCCCGGGACAGGGATCTGGTATGGCTACACCTTC. Protein sequence: CARKPGTGIWYGYTF.

This rearrangement joins TRBV3-1 (or the pseudogene TRBV3-2) to TRBJ1-1; a weak D match, TRBD1 (6 bases). This CDR3 region has 15 residues. Germline loops: CDR1 LGHDT, CDR2 YNNKEL (reference sequence). V shed 5 bases and J shed 2 bases, with 15 bases lying between them. CDR3 DNA sequence: TGTGCCAGCAGCTGGAACCCGGGACATAACACTGAAGCTTTCTTT. This translates into CASSWNPGHNTEAFF.

The V gene is TRBV10-1, the J gene TRBJ2-1; 10 nucleotides line up with TRBD2. The CDR3 contains 13 residues. The V gene end was trimmed by 7 bases and the J gene end by 8 bases; junction bases not matched to a gene: 5. CDR1 is WNHNN and CDR2 is SYGVQD in the germline V gene (reference sequence). CDR3 nucleotides: TGCGCCAGCATTGCTAGCGGGAGTTATGAGCAGTTCTTC. Amino acids: CASIASGSYEQFF.

This chain uses TRBV5-1 with TRBJ2-3, with a weak D call TRBD2 (5 bases). Germline CDR1 and CDR2: SGHRS and YFSETQ. This CDR3 is built from 13 residues. V lost 3 bases, J lost 3 bases, and 8 bases lay in between. CDR3 region: CASSSTGTDTQYF. The CDR3 DNA sequence: TGCGCCAGCAGCTCGACGGGAACAGATACGCAGTATTTT.

V gene TRBV28 combines with J gene TRBJ1-5; possibly TRBD1 for D (5 bases). This CDR3 spans 14 amino acids. Between the trimmed V and J ends, which lost 5 bases and 2 bases, there was a span of 10 bases. Germline V gene sequence: CDR1 MDHEN, CDR2 SYDVKM. The CDR3 loop is CASSAGPRNQPQHF. The CDR3 nucleotides read TGTGCCAGCAGTGCAGGGCCCCGCAATCAGCCCCAGCATTTT.

This clone has more than one count but fewer than ten. The chain carries TRBV28 and TRBJ2-5; possible D gene TRBD1, 5 bases. This CDR3 has 14 amino acids. Trimming stripped 2 bases from V and 5 bases from J, with 12 bases between. CDR1 is MDHEN, CDR2 SYDVKM, per germline. The CDR3 sequence is CASSLIAGLETQYF. In DNA form, the CDR3 reads TGTGCCAGCAGTTTAATCGCAGGGTTGGAGACCCAGTACTTC.

The V gene is TRBV30, the J gene TRBJ2-7; the D gene is possibly TRBD2 (6 bases). The germline CDR1 and CDR2 sequences are GTSNPN and SVGIG (reference sequence). The CDR3 totals 13 residues. The ends were cut back, 2 bases at V and 3 bases at J, with 11 bases in the middle. CDR3 sequence reads: CAWSPGVGYEQYF. CDR3 DNA sequence: TGTGCCTGGAGTCCGGGGGTCGGCTACGAGCAGTACTTC.

The CDR3 coding sequence is TGTGCCAGCAGCGGTCAGGGACAGGGCAATCAGCCCCAGCATTTT. Amino acids: CASSGQGQGNQPQHF. The genes are TRBV7-2 and TRBJ1-5, with 8 bases lining up with TRBD1. Germline V lookup: CDR1 SGHTA, CDR2 FQGNSA. CDR3 length equals 15 residues. J gave up 2 bases and V 5 bases, and 5 bases lay outside the gene matches. Combining the CDR3 with reference TRBV7-2 and TRBJ1-5 gives the whole variable domain GAGVSQSPSNKVTEKGKDVELRCDPISGHTALYWYRQSLGQGLEFLIYFQGNSAPDKSGLPSDRFSAERTGGSVSTLTIQRTQQEDSAVYLCASSGQGQGNQPQHFGDGTRLSIL.

This rearrangement joins TRBV25-1 to TRBJ2-7; D is perhaps TRBD1 (6 bases). The CDR3 is made up of 15 amino acids. Germline CDR1 is MGHDK and CDR2 is SYGVNS. V gave up 4 bases and J gave up 3 bases, with 16 bases separating them. The CDR3 DNA is TGTGCCAGCAGTGGGATAGGACAGAAAGACTACGAGCAGTACTTC. It is translated as CASSGIGQKDYEQYF.

The rearrangement links TRBV6-4 to TRBJ2-7; D is ambiguous. The V gene lost 6 bases and the J gene lost 5 bases, with 5 bases spanning the gap. The CDR3 extends over 10 amino acids. Germline loops: CDR1 MRHNA, CDR2 SNTAGT. The CDR3 loop reads CASRRDEQYF. The CDR3 nucleotides read TGTGCCAGCAGACGAGACGAGCAGTACTTC.

The chain uses TRBV2 and TRBJ2-7; D is uncertain. The CDR3 totals 12 residues. Germline V gene sequence: CDR1 SNHLY, CDR2 FYNNEI. V lost 4 bases and J 3 bases, leaving 7 bases between the germline ends. The CDR3 protein is CASSVRGYEQYF. CDR3 DNA: TGTGCCAGCAGTGTTAGAGGCTACGAGCAGTACTTC.

V usage is TRBV18 and J usage is TRBJ2-1, with D perhaps TRBD2 (5 bases). Trimming left V 3 bases short and J 0 bases short, with 9 bases between. The CDR3 length is 15 residues. Germline V gives CDR1 KGHSH, CDR2 LQKENI. The CDR3 DNA sequence: TGTGCCAGCTCACCTAGCGAAAGCTCCTACAATGAGCAGTTCTTC. Residues: CASSPSESSYNEQFF.

V is TRBV19 and J is TRBJ2-4; the D gene is possibly TRBD1 (5 bases). Trimming removed 8 bases from V and 1 base from J, with 15 bases in between. CDR3 length: 15 amino acids. Germline V lookup: CDR1 LNHDA, CDR2 SQIVND (reference sequence). CDR3 in DNA: TGTGCCAGTGAGAAGGGGCTGGGGGCCAAAAACATTCAGTACTTC. The encoded protein is CASEKGLGAKNIQYF.

V gene TRBV10-1 combines with J gene TRBJ2-1; 8 bases are a match to TRBD2. This CDR3 is 15 amino acids long. Germline CDR1 is WNHNN and CDR2 is SYGVQD (reference sequence). Trimming removed 7 bases from V and 6 bases from J; junction bases left unmatched: 11. CDR3 residues: CASNSGLAGGNEQFF. CDR3 nucleotide sequence: TGCGCCAGCAACTCGGGTCTAGCGGGCGGCAATGAGCAGTTCTTC.

J is TRBJ1-5 and V is TRBV6-5, with 10 bases aligning to TRBD1. Germline V gives CDR1 MNHEY, CDR2 SVGAGI. The CDR3 sequence is 16 residues long. J gave up 0 bases and V 4 bases, and 3 bases lay outside the gene matches. CDR3 sequence: CASSLTGGTSNQPQHF. For the CDR3, the DNA is TGTGCCAGCAGTTTGACAGGGGGCACTAGCAATCAGCCCCAGCATTTT.

This rearrangement joins TRBV19 to TRBJ2-1, with 9 bases aligning to TRBD1. V lost 5 bases and J lost 2; bases outside the gene matches: 10. This CDR3 has 17 residues. Per the germline V gene, CDR1 is LNHDA and CDR2 is SQIVND (reference sequence). CDR3 nucleotides: TGTGCCAGTAGTGTCGGTCGGGACAGGGTCCCCTACAATGAGCAGTTCTTC. Protein sequence: CASSVGRDRVPYNEQFF.

The chain recombines TRBV7-2 with TRBJ2-7; 10 bases match TRBD2. CDR1 and CDR2 from the germline V gene are SGHTA and FQGNSA. The CDR3 spans 15 residues. The J segment lost 0 bases and the V segment lost 5 bases, leaving 4 bases of the junction unmatched. In DNA, the CDR3 is TGTGCCAGCAGCGTACGACTAGCGGGCTCCTACGAGCAGTACTTC. This codes for CASSVRLAGSYEQYF.